These 26 T cell receptor beta chains came from one sample sequenced in a study of blood T cell repertoires in COVID-19. Libraries were prepared by immunoSEQ multiplex PCR; TCRdb keeps only in-frame clonotypes and omits some of them. The table has over 250,000 clones, roughly nine tenths seen once. Sample: peripheral blood. The receptor set was obtained from a middle-aged man with acute or convalescent COVID-19.

This clone was observed once. The CDR3 nucleotides are TGTGCCAGTAGTAGGGACAGGACCCCCGGGGGCTACACCTTC. Residues: CASSRDRTPGGYTF. This chain links TRBV19 with TRBJ1-2; 8 bases align to TRBD1. Germline CDR1 reads LNHDA; CDR2 reads SQIVND (reference sequence). V lost 4 bases to trimming and J lost 8 bases; unmatched junction nucleotides: 9. The CDR3 runs to 14 residues. Supplemented by reference TRBV19 and TRBJ1-2, the full variable domain reads DGGITQSPKYLFRKEGQNVTLSCEQNLNHDAMYWYRQDPGQGLRLIYYSQIVNDFQKGDIAEGYSVSREKKESFPLTVTSAQKNPTAFYLCASSRDRTPGGYTFGSGTRLTVV.

This clone was recorded once. The gene calls are TRBV25-1 and TRBJ2-5; a possible D gene is TRBD1 (6 bases). Germline values: CDR1 MGHDK, CDR2 SYGVNS. V lost 6 bases, J lost 4 bases, and 24 bases lay in between. The CDR3 extends over 17 amino acids. CDR3 DNA sequence: TGTGCCAGCAGCCCAATATATTCCCCCAGGGGCGCAGAGACCCAGTACTTC. Amino acids: CASSPIYSPRGAETQYF.

The chain combines TRBV7-9 with TRBJ2-6, with 10 bases that match TRBD2. The V segment lost 5 bases and the J segment 0 bases; nucleotides outside the gene matches: 10. Germline loops: CDR1 SEHNR, CDR2 FQNEAQ (reference sequence). This CDR3 has 19 residues. The CDR3 is CASSILTSGLPSGANVLTF. The CDR3, as DNA: TGTGCCAGCAGCATCCTGACTAGCGGGTTACCCTCTGGGGCCAACGTCCTGACTTTC. The full variable domain, with the rest looked up from reference TRBV7-9 and TRBJ2-6, is DTGVSQNPRHKITKRGQNVTFRCDPISEHNRLYWYRQTLGQGPEFLTYFQNEAQLEKSRLLSDRFSAERPKGSFSTLEIQRTEQGDSAMYLCASSILTSGLPSGANVLTFGAGSRLTVL.

The chain uses TRBV14 and TRBJ2-5, with 8 bases that match TRBD2. This CDR3 spans 12 amino acids. Germline-derived CDR1 and CDR2 are SGHDN and FVKESK. Trimming took 5 bases from V and 9 from J; bases not matched to a gene: 5. CDR3 sequence reads: CASSAGGWPQYF. CDR3 nucleotide sequence: TGTGCCAGCAGCGCGGGGGGTTGGCCCCAGTACTTC. The variable domain in full, with the rest retrieved from reference TRBV14 and TRBJ2-5, is EAGVTQFPSHSVIEKGQTVTLRCDPISGHDNLYWYRRVMGKEIKFLLHFVKESKQDESGMPNNRFLAERTGGTYSTLKVQPAELEDSGVYFCASSAGGWPQYFGPGTRLLVL.

The rearrangement joins TRBV6-4 to TRBJ2-7, with TRBD1 as a possible D gene (6 bases). Per germline, CDR1 MRHNA and CDR2 SNTAGT. The V end lost 6 bases, the J end lost 5 bases, and 17 bases lay between the germline ends. The CDR3 is 14 residues long. The CDR3 region has the DNA TGTGCCAGCAGCGCCCAGGCAGGGGTCCACGAGCAGTACTTC. Protein: CASSAQAGVHEQYF.

V gene TRBV4-1 combines with J gene TRBJ1-5; D possibly corresponds to TRBD1 (5 bases). The length of the CDR3 is 14 residues. Germline V CDR1 and CDR2: MGHRA, YSYEKL. V lost 0 bases and J 7 bases, leaving 10 bases between the germline ends. Here the CDR3 reads CASSQDWGDQPQHF. The CDR3 bases are TGCGCCAGCAGCCAAGATTGGGGGGACCAGCCCCAGCATTTT.

This clone was detected many times. This chain connects TRBV4-1 to TRBJ1-4; D not resolved. The V end lost 5 bases, the J end lost 3 bases, and 19 bases lay between the germline ends. The germline V gene has CDR1 MGHRA and CDR2 YSYEKL. The CDR3 runs 17 residues. This CDR3 is CASSTPPQARSNEKLFF. CDR3 DNA sequence: TGCGCCAGCAGCACCCCCCCTCAGGCACGGTCTAATGAAAAACTGTTTTTT.

The chain joins TRBV5-5 to TRBJ1-6; D not certain. Between the trimmed V and J ends, which lost 4 bases and 6 bases, there was a span of 11 bases. The V gene's germline CDR1 is SGHKS and CDR2 YYEKEE (reference sequence). The CDR3 length is 14 residues. Written as DNA, the CDR3 is TGTGCCAGCAGCCTGAGGGCCATTAATTCACCCCTCCACTTT. The encoded protein is CASSLRAINSPLHF.

This sequence joins TRBV19 and TRBJ1-6; 7 bases align to TRBD1. This CDR3 has 15 residues. Germline CDR1 reads LNHDA; CDR2 reads SQIVND (reference sequence). V lost 1 base, J lost 7 bases, and 4 bases stayed unmatched. The chain's CDR3 is CASSIGQGRNSPLHF. As DNA, the CDR3 is TGTGCCAGTAGTATAGGACAGGGCCGGAATTCACCCCTCCACTTT.

The chain has TRBV5-1 and TRBJ1-4; 7 positions match TRBD1. Germline CDR1 SGHRS, CDR2 YFSETQ. V lost 4 bases to trimming and J lost 6 bases; unmatched junction nucleotides: 6. The CDR3 loop spans 14 amino acids. The DNA of the CDR3 is TGCGCCAGCAGCAGGACGGGGACAGATGAAAAACTGTTTTTT. Its translation is CASSRTGTDEKLFF.

The CDR3 loop is CATSQGTGFGEKLFF. The CDR3 DNA reads TGTGCCACCAGCCAAGGGACAGGGTTCGGCGAAAAACTGTTTTTT. V gene TRBV15 combines with J gene TRBJ1-4; 9 bases fit TRBD1. CDR1 is LNHNV, CDR2 YYDKDF, per germline (reference sequence). This CDR3 is built from 15 residues. Unmatched junction bases numbered 9, after V lost 5 bases and J lost 8 bases. The entire variable domain, with the rest obtained from reference TRBV15 and TRBJ1-4, is as follows: DAMVIQNPRYQVTQFGKPVTLSCSQTLNHNVMYWYQQKSSQAPKLLFHYYDKDFNNEADTPDNFQSRRPNTSFCFLDIRSPGLGDTAMYLCATSQGTGFGEKLFFGSGTQLSVL.

This chain connects TRBV30 to TRBJ1-2; possible D gene TRBD1, 5 bases. Trimming took 0 bases from V and 5 from J, leaving 10 bases between them. This CDR3 is 13 amino acids long. Germline V gene lookup returns CDR1 GTSNPN and CDR2 SVGIG (reference sequence). CDR3 sequence (DNA): TGTGCCTGGAGTGTACAGGCCCCATATGGCTACACCTTC. Its translation is CAWSVQAPYGYTF.

The chain joins TRBV6-5 to TRBJ1-1, with TRBD1 matching over 9 bases. Germline V gene data show CDR1 as MNHEY and CDR2 as SVGAGI. The junction had 6 bases not matched to a gene; V was cut back by 7 bases and J by 0 bases. This CDR3 comprises 15 residues. The chain's CDR3 is CASKQGAAMNTEAFF. For the CDR3, the DNA is TGTGCCAGCAAACAGGGGGCAGCCATGAACACTGAAGCTTTCTTT.

The count of this clone is one. The chain carries TRBV19 and TRBJ1-1, with D tentatively TRBD1 (5 bases). The CDR3 has 17 residues. Looked up from germline, CDR1 is LNHDA and CDR2 is SQIVND (reference sequence). V was cut by 6 bases and J by 5 bases, with 25 bases left in between. Written as DNA, the CDR3 is TGTGCCAGTAGCCCCCCCGGAGCAGGGCGGATGGTTACTGAAGCTTTCTTT. This translates into CASSPPGAGRMVTEAFF.

V gene TRBV7-3 combines with J gene TRBJ2-5; 7 nucleotides agree with TRBD1. Looked up from germline, CDR1 is SGHTA and CDR2 is FQGTGA. The CDR3 is 15 residues long. V shed 0 bases and J 3 bases; nucleotides not matched to a gene: 4. CDR3 sequence: CASSLTSGTEETQYF. The CDR3, as DNA: TGTGCCAGCAGCTTAACATCCGGGACAGAAGAGACCCAGTACTTC.

The gene calls are TRBV6-1 and TRBJ1-2; no reliable D call. The CDR3 has 16 amino acids. From germline, CDR1 is MNHNS and CDR2 SASEGT. V was pared by 0 bases and J by 3 bases, with 14 bases between. The CDR3 reads CASSEAIASPDYGYTF. The CDR3 DNA follows: TGTGCCAGCAGTGAAGCGATCGCTTCCCCAGACTATGGCTACACCTTC.

The J gene is TRBJ2-3, the V gene TRBV5-6; tentative D call: TRBD2 (6 bases). This CDR3 spans 13 amino acids. The V gene's germline CDR1 is SGHDT and CDR2 YYEEEE. V lost 4 bases, J lost 4 bases, and 10 bases lay in between. The CDR3 region has the DNA TGTGCCAGCAGCGGGGAGGTAGCAGATACGCAGTATTTT. Translating it yields CASSGEVADTQYF.

The chain carries TRBV7-9 and TRBJ2-1; TRBD2 aligns across 10 bases. Germline CDR1 and CDR2: SEHNR and FQNEAQ (reference sequence). After removal of 5 bases from V and 7 bases from J, the junction contained 8 bases not matched to a gene. This CDR3 comprises 15 residues. CDR3 DNA sequence: TGTGCCAGCAGCCCCCTGTCGACTAGCGGGAATGAGCAGTTCTTC. Encoded protein: CASSPLSTSGNEQFF.

This chain joins TRBV7-2 and TRBJ2-7, with TRBD2 identical over 12 bases. CDR1 and CDR2 (germline): SGHTA, FQGNSA. The junction had 6 bases not matched to a gene; V was cut back by 5 bases and J by 1 base. CDR3 length equals 16 residues. CDR3 sequence: CASSPRTSGVSYEQYF. CDR3 nucleotides: TGTGCCAGCAGCCCCCGGACTAGCGGGGTTTCCTACGAGCAGTACTTC.

The chain uses TRBV5-4 and TRBJ2-2, with TRBD1 identical over 7 bases. V trimming: 1 base; J trimming: 7 bases; junction bases outside the gene matches: 13. CDR3 size: 17 residues. CDR1 and CDR2 (germline): SGHNT, YYREEE (reference sequence). CDR3 protein: CASSLIDREFKVGELFF. The DNA of the CDR3 is TGTGCCAGCAGCTTGATCGACAGGGAGTTCAAAGTCGGGGAGCTGTTTTTT.

The chain joins TRBV7-3 to TRBJ1-1; 7 bases line up with TRBD1. Germline V gene sequence: CDR1 SGHTA, CDR2 FQGTGA. This CDR3 has 15 amino acids. V was clipped by 5 bases and J by 4 bases; unmatched bases: 10. CDR3 coding DNA: TGTGCCAGCAGCCAACAGACAGGGTTGGGCACTGAAGCTTTCTTT. This encodes CASSQQTGLGTEAFF. The whole variable domain, remainder taken from reference TRBV7-3 and TRBJ1-1, is GAGVSQTPSNKVTEKGKYVELRCDPISGHTALYWYRQSLGQGPEFLIYFQGTGAADDSGLPNDRFFAVRPEGSVSTLKIQRTERGDSAVYLCASSQQTGLGTEAFFGQGTRLTVV.

CDR3 DNA sequence: TGCGCCAGCAGTAAAGTTCCAGGGGGTACGCAGTATTTT. Protein sequence: CASSKVPGGTQYF. The J gene is TRBJ2-3, the V gene TRBV10-1, with 7 bases that match TRBD1. The CDR3 runs 13 residues. V gave up 5 bases and J gave up 8 bases; unmatched junction bases: 7. CDR1 is WNHNN, CDR2 SYGVQD, per germline (reference sequence).

The V and J genes are TRBV27 and TRBJ1-4; D is ambiguous. V dropped 3 bases and J dropped 4 bases, with 12 bases sitting between them. This CDR3 is built from 15 residues. Germline CDR1 reads MNHEY; CDR2 reads SMNVEV (reference sequence). The CDR3 protein is CASSFLSLINEKLFF. The CDR3 nucleotides are TGTGCCAGCAGTTTCCTATCTCTGATTAATGAAAAACTGTTTTTT.

The CDR3 reads CASSLAAASYGYTF. CDR3 sequence (DNA): TGTGCCAGCAGCCTAGCAGCGGCTTCCTATGGCTACACCTTC. J is TRBJ1-2 and V is TRBV3-1 (or the pseudogene TRBV3-2); D is unclear. Between the trimmed V and J ends, which lost 4 bases and 4 bases, there was a span of 13 bases. The germline gives CDR1 LGHDT, CDR2 YNNKEL (reference sequence). The CDR3 loop spans 14 amino acids.

V gene TRBV7-8 combines with J gene TRBJ1-6, with D possibly being TRBD1 (6 bases). Trimming took 5 bases from V and 0 from J, leaving 14 bases between them. This CDR3 contains 17 residues. Germline V lookup: CDR1 SGHVS, CDR2 FQNEAQ. CDR3: CASSLGGGSSYNSPLHF. CDR3 nucleotides: TGTGCCAGCAGCCTGGGAGGGGGTAGCTCCTATAATTCACCCCTCCACTTT.

This clone was detected only once. The gene calls are TRBV29-1 and TRBJ1-1, with 7 bases lining up with TRBD1. The ends lost 6 bases at V and 3 bases at J; junction bases unmatched: 10. The CDR3 has 14 amino acids. The germline gives CDR1 SQVTM, CDR2 ANQGSEA. Here the CDR3 reads CSVRGGQADTEAFF. Written as DNA, the CDR3 is TGCAGCGTCAGGGGAGGACAGGCGGACACTGAAGCTTTCTTT.